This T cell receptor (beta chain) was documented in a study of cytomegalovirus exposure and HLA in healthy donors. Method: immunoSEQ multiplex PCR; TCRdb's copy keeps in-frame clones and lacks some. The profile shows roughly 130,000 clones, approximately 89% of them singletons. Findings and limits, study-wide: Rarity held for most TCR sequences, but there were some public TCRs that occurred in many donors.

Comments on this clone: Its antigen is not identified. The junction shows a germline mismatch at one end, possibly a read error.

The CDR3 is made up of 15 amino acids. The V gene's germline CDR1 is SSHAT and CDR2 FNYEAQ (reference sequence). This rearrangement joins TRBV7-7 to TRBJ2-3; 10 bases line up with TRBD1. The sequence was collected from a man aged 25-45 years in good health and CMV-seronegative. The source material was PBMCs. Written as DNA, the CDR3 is TGTGCTAGCAGCCCCGGGACAGGGGTCACAGATACGCAGTATTTT. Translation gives CASSPGTGVTDTQYF.